The 15 T cell receptor beta chains presented below share a single source sample, sequenced in a study of cytomegalovirus exposure and HLA in healthy donors. PCR primers comprised 60 Vbeta and 13 Jbeta primers. TCRdb's table, derived via immunoSEQ multiplex PCR, lists solely in-frame clones and lacks some. Among roughly 200,000 clones listed, around 75% were seen once. Sequencing was carried out using PBMCs. These receptors all come from a male donor in good health and CMV-seronegative.

Here the CDR3 reads CASSGREDSPLHF. CDR3 DNA: TGTGCCAGCAGTGGGAGGGAGGATTCACCCCTCCACTTT. This chain uses TRBV6-5 with TRBJ1-6, with D unresolved. V lost 5 bases and J 8 bases, leaving 10 bases between the germline ends. Per the germline V gene, CDR1 is MNHEY and CDR2 is SVGAGI. CDR3 size: 13 residues.

This clone was detected only a few times. The rearrangement links TRBV6-4 to TRBJ2-3; 11 nucleotides match TRBD1. The CDR3 is 14 amino acids. Germline V gene lookup returns CDR1 MRHNA and CDR2 SNTAGT. The ends lost 6 bases at V and 11 bases at J; junction bases unmatched: 10. CDR3 sequence (DNA): TGTGCCAGCAGCCCGGGACAGGGGGAAATAGAGCAGTATTTT. This encodes CASSPGQGEIEQYF.

This clone was found a few times. CDR3 region: CASSKGGANQPQHF. CDR3 bases: TGTGCCAGCAGCAAGGGGGGGGCAAATCAGCCCCAGCATTTT. The rearrangement joins TRBV6-1 to TRBJ1-5; D perhaps matches TRBD1 (6 bases). V lost 6 bases and J lost 4, with 13 bases in between. The germline V gene has CDR1 MNHNS and CDR2 SASEGT. The CDR3 runs 14 residues.

This rearrangement joins TRBV7-8 to TRBJ2-7; no firm D call. Germline V gene lookup returns CDR1 SGHVS and CDR2 FQNEAQ. The CDR3 sequence is 15 residues long. V lost 0 bases, J lost 2 bases, and 11 bases lay in between. CDR3 sequence (DNA): TGTGCCAGCAGCTTAGCGCTGCGTGAACCCTACGAGCAGTACTTC. As protein: CASSLALREPYEQYF.

This sequence joins TRBV6-1 and TRBJ1-2; the match to TRBD1 covers 9 bases. Germline-derived CDR1 and CDR2 are MNHNS and SASEGT. With 7 bases clipped from V and 2 bases from J, the junction kept 8 bases outside the gene matches. The CDR3 sequence is 15 residues long. The CDR3 reads CASIMTGGDNYGYTF. CDR3 sequence (DNA): TGTGCCAGCATTATGACAGGGGGAGACAACTATGGCTACACCTTC.

The chain employs TRBV9 and TRBJ1-6, with D hard to call. The CDR3 consists of 15 residues. Trimming took off 0 bases at V and 7 bases at J, with 11 bases between the two ends. CDR1 SGDLS and CDR2 YYNGEE come from the germline V gene. CDR3 DNA: TGTGCCAGCAGCGTAGACTTTGGGGAGAATTCACCCCTCCACTTT. Translating gives CASSVDFGENSPLHF.

The chain has TRBV30 and TRBJ2-7; D is possibly TRBD1 (5 bases). CDR3 length: 12 residues. Germline assignment: CDR1 GTSNPN and CDR2 SVGIG (reference sequence). The V end lost 0 bases, the J end lost 9 bases, and 12 bases lay between the germline ends. The CDR3 sequence: CAWSVLMGPQYF. Written as DNA, the CDR3 is TGTGCCTGGAGTGTACTGATGGGGCCGCAGTACTTC.

The rearrangement joins TRBV2 to TRBJ1-5; 7 positions agree with TRBD1. Trimming at V came to 6 bases and at J to 2 bases, leaving 4 bases not matched to a gene. The CDR3 runs to 14 residues. CDR1 is SNHLY and CDR2 is FYNNEI in the germline V gene. The chain's CDR3 is CASSADRGNQPQHF. In DNA form, the CDR3 reads TGTGCCAGCAGCGCCGACAGGGGCAATCAGCCCCAGCATTTT.

This clone was detected a few times. The chain combines TRBV30 with TRBJ1-3; no clear D gene. The CDR3 runs 14 residues. The germline CDR1 and CDR2 sequences are GTSNPN and SVGIG (reference sequence). Trimming shortened V by 0 bases and J by 0 bases, and 6 bases separated the two germline ends. The CDR3 region is CAWSVAFSGNTIYF. In nucleotides, the CDR3 is TGTGCCTGGAGTGTTGCGTTCTCTGGAAACACCATATATTTT.

This chain uses TRBV30 with TRBJ1-2; D gene uncertain. In germline, CDR1 is GTSNPN, CDR2 SVGIG (reference sequence). CDR3 length: 13 residues. Between the trimmed V and J ends, which lost 2 bases and 5 bases, there was a span of 12 bases. The DNA for the CDR3 is TGTGCCTGGAGTCCACCCTCGGGGTATGGCTACACCTTC. Its protein is CAWSPPSGYGYTF.

V usage is TRBV7-2 and J usage is TRBJ2-5; D may be TRBD2 (6 bases). TRBJ2-7 matches the DNA end more closely, so the J call is doubtful. The germline gives CDR1 SGHTA, CDR2 FQGNSA. This CDR3 region has 13 residues. DNA of the CDR3: TGTGCCAGCAGTGGGGCGGGGAGCTACGAGCAGTACTTC. Protein product: CASSGAGSYEQYF.

The V gene is TRBV30, the J gene TRBJ2-1; maybe TRBD2 (6 bases). The ends were cut back, 2 bases at V and 9 bases at J, with 8 bases in the middle. CDR1 is GTSNPN and CDR2 is SVGIG in the germline V gene (reference sequence). The length of the CDR3 is 11 residues. CDR3 sequence reads: CAWSFGGEQFF. The CDR3 DNA is TGTGCCTGGAGTTTCGGGGGTGAGCAGTTCTTC.

This clone was detected only once. The chain couples TRBV15 to TRBJ1-2; possible D gene TRBD1, 6 bases. There are 15 residues in the CDR3. Germline V lookup: CDR1 LNHNV, CDR2 YYDKDF (reference sequence). V gave up 0 bases and J gave up 6 bases, with 14 bases separating them. The CDR3 sequence is CATSRDPARGDGYTF. The CDR3 bases are TGTGCCACCAGCAGAGATCCCGCCAGGGGCGATGGCTACACCTTC. Full variable domain (remainder filled in from reference TRBV15 and TRBJ1-2): DAMVIQNPRYQVTQFGKPVTLSCSQTLNHNVMYWYQQKSSQAPKLLFHYYDKDFNNEADTPDNFQSRRPNTSFCFLDIRSPGLGDTAMYLCATSRDPARGDGYTFGSGTRLTVV.

The CDR3 loop reads CASSFAPPRDETQYF. CDR3 DNA sequence: TGTGCCAGCAGTTTCGCGCCCCCGAGGGATGAGACCCAGTACTTC. The genes are TRBV28 and TRBJ2-5; maybe TRBD2 (5 bases). Germline V lookup: CDR1 MDHEN, CDR2 SYDVKM. The CDR3 spans 15 residues. Trimming took off 3 bases at V and 5 bases at J, with 16 bases between the two ends.

The J gene is TRBJ1-2, the V gene TRBV6-6; a possible D gene is TRBD1 (6 bases). CDR1 is MNHNY, CDR2 SVGAGI, per germline (reference sequence). The V and J ends lost 6 bases and 5 bases respectively, with 16 bases between them. This CDR3 contains 14 residues. The CDR3 region is CASRFMGAEYGYTF. CDR3 bases: TGTGCCAGCAGGTTCATGGGGGCGGAATATGGCTACACCTTC.